A single sample is the source of the 21 T cell receptor beta chains below, sequenced in a study of T cells after yellow fever vaccination. Using its own MiXCR run on the 5' RACE reads, TCRdb lists one record per CDR3 protein. Of roughly 310,000 distinct CDR3 sequences listed, more than 3% were seen once; the top ten hold about a quarter. Here the sequenced sample was PBMCs, taken on the day of the yellow fever booster vaccination. These receptors originate from a man younger than 35 who received the YFV17D yellow fever vaccine.

This clonotype has a count of ten or more. This chain links TRBV6-2 or TRBV6-3 with TRBJ1-2; D is uncertain. The CDR3 contains 12 residues. Germline V gene sequence: CDR1 MNHEY, CDR2 SVGEGT. V was clipped by 2 bases and J by 0 bases, with 1 base between them. This CDR3 reads CASSYTNYGYTF. The CDR3 bases are TGTGCCAGCAGTTACACTAACTATGGCTACACCTTC.

This clonotype appeared many times. V gene TRBV5-5 combines with J gene TRBJ2-7; 9 bases match TRBD1. Germline CDR1 SGHKS, CDR2 YYEKEE (reference sequence). V trimming: 10 bases; J trimming: 4 bases; junction bases outside the gene matches: 9. This CDR3 is 13 amino acids long. Written as DNA, the CDR3 is TGTGCCGGACGAGGGACAGGGAGGTACGAGCAGTACTTC. It translates to CAGRGTGRYEQYF.

In this sample, this clonotype turned up many times. The chain has TRBV30 and TRBJ2-4; 10 bases agree with TRBD2. Germline assignment: CDR1 GTSNPN and CDR2 SVGIG (reference sequence). Germline trimming cut 8 bases from V and 3 bases from J; bases unmatched to any gene: 7. The CDR3 is 14 amino acids. The CDR3 region is CALYVAGGKNIQYF. For the CDR3, the DNA is TGTGCCCTTTATGTAGCGGGGGGCAAAAACATTCAGTACTTC.

The genes are TRBV12-3 or TRBV12-4 and TRBJ2-7, with D possibly called TRBD1 or TRBD2 (5 bases each). This CDR3 comprises 16 residues. V was cut by 5 bases and J by 0 bases, with 17 bases left in between. The CDR3 DNA sequence: TGTGCCAGCAGTCCCCACTCGTCCGGGGCCTCCTACGAGCAGTACTTC. This codes for CASSPHSSGASYEQYF.

This clonotype was picked up one time. V is TRBV12-2 and J is TRBJ1-4; the table assigns TRBD1, which was not confirmed against the DNA. TRBV12-2 is an annotated pseudogene. The CDR3 loop spans 15 amino acids. The CDR3 DNA reads as TGTGCAAGTCGCTTTCGAGGAGAGACCGGGGAAAAACTGTTTTTT. It specifies CASRFRGETGEKLFF.

The chain has TRBV14 and TRBJ2-3; the match to TRBD1 covers 9 bases. J lost 5 bases, V lost 4 bases, and 10 bases had no gene match. The germline CDR1 and CDR2 sequences are SGHDN and FVKESK. The CDR3 runs to 16 residues. The CDR3 loop is CASSRLGQGSKDTQYF. The CDR3 DNA follows: TGTGCCAGCAGCCGACTGGGACAGGGTTCGAAAGATACGCAGTATTTT.

The chain couples TRBV5-1 to TRBJ2-2, with D perhaps TRBD1 (6 bases). The germline gives CDR1 SGHRS, CDR2 YFSETQ. The CDR3 is made up of 16 amino acids. Trimming removed 7 bases at V and 6 bases at J, with 22 bases between. The CDR3 DNA is TGCGCCAGCTCCTACGGGACACGAGCAAACGCCGGGGAGCTGTTTTTT. Translated: CASSYGTRANAGELFF.

This clonotype was observed many times. The V gene is TRBV5-1, the J gene TRBJ2-3, with 8 bases identical to TRBD1. With 6 bases clipped from V and 0 bases from J, the junction kept 3 bases outside the gene matches. The CDR3 has 14 amino acids. Germline V CDR1 and CDR2: SGHRS, YFSETQ. The CDR3 loop reads CASKGQGSTDTQYF. The DNA of the CDR3 is TGCGCCAGCAAAGGACAGGGCAGCACAGATACGCAGTATTTT. Combining the CDR3 with reference TRBV5-1 and TRBJ2-3 gives the whole variable domain KAGVTQTPRYLIKTRGQQVTLSCSPISGHRSVSWYQQTPGQGLQFLFEYFSETQRNKGNFPGRFSGRQFSNSRSEMNVSTLELGDSALYLCASKGQGSTDTQYFGPGTRLTVL.

This clonotype was recorded many times. The J gene is TRBJ2-7, the V gene TRBV20-1; D unresolved. CDR1 is DFQATT, CDR2 SNEGSKA, per germline (reference sequence). The length of the CDR3 is 14 residues. V lost 0 bases to trimming and J lost 3 bases, with 12 bases between them. The DNA of the CDR3 is TGCAGTGCTAGAGACCCGAAAATTGACTACGAGCAGTACTTC. Encoded protein: CSARDPKIDYEQYF.

The V and J genes are TRBV5-1 and TRBJ2-5, with D possibly matching TRBD2 (6 bases). CDR3 size: 16 residues. Germline lookup yields CDR1 SGHRS and CDR2 YFSETQ. The ends were cut back, 0 bases at V and 3 bases at J, with 15 bases in the middle. CDR3 sequence reads: CASSLADFSGEETQYF. The CDR3, as DNA: TGCGCCAGCAGCTTGGCCGATTTCTCGGGGGAAGAGACCCAGTACTTC.

In this sample, this clonotype turned up many times. This sequence joins TRBV12-3 or TRBV12-4 and TRBJ2-5; 8 bases are a match to TRBD2. The CDR3 contains 16 residues. J gave up 4 bases and V 6 bases, and 13 bases lay outside the gene matches. The CDR3 reads CASSTRLGGGRETQYF. In DNA, the CDR3 is TGTGCCAGCAGCACCCGTCTCGGGGGGGGGCGAGAGACCCAGTACTTC.

The sample holds a few counts of this clonotype. CDR3 sequence (DNA): TGCGCCAGCAGCCCTGGGGCCCGAACCTACGAGCAGTACTTC. Translating gives CASSPGARTYEQYF. The J gene is TRBJ2-7, the V gene TRBV4-1; D perhaps matches TRBD1 (5 bases). The CDR3 extends over 14 amino acids. CDR1 is MGHRA, CDR2 YSYEKL, per germline. V was trimmed by 4 bases and J by 2 bases, leaving 12 bases between them.

Comments on this clonotype: This could be a read error, since a much larger clone is one nucleotide away. The chain combines TRBV5-1 with TRBJ2-3; 10 nucleotides match TRBD2. The CDR3 extends over 18 amino acids. Germline CDR1 and CDR2: SGHRS and YFSETQ. CDR3 nucleotide sequence: TGCGCCAGCAGCTTGCAGCGGGGGGGCCCTTATAGCACAGATACGAAGTATTTT. As protein: CASSLQRGGPYSTDTKYF.

In its sample, this clonotype was seen a few times. The genes are TRBV7-2 and TRBJ1-2; 7 bases are shared with TRBD1. CDR1 and CDR2 (germline): SGHTA, FQGNSA. This CDR3 is built from 15 residues. Trimming took 3 bases from V and 5 from J; bases not matched to a gene: 9. CDR3 nucleotides: TGTGCCAGCAGCTTCTATTTAGGGGGCGGGTATGGCTACACCTTC. Translated: CASSFYLGGGYGYTF.

The V and J genes are TRBV7-3 and TRBJ2-1; 8 positions match TRBD1. With 5 bases clipped from V and 9 bases from J, the junction kept 12 bases outside the gene matches. CDR3 length: 15 amino acids. CDR1 and CDR2 from the germline V gene are SGHTA and FQGTGA. The CDR3 DNA is TGTGCCAGCAGCACAGACAACACAGGGGGAAGTGAGCAGTTCTTC. Translated: CASSTDNTGGSEQFF.

This clonotype was counted a single time. A read error may explain this, as a much larger clone is one base away. The chain carries TRBV5-1 and TRBJ2-1; D gene ambiguous. This CDR3 has 15 amino acids. Germline V gene sequence: CDR1 SGHRS, CDR2 YFSETQ. Trimming removed 6 bases at V and 0 bases at J, with 13 bases between. The CDR3 DNA is TGCGCCAGCATCCCTGGGTCAGCCTCCTACAATGAGCAGTTCTTC. Protein sequence: CASIPGSASYNEQFF.

The chain has TRBV3-1 and TRBJ2-7; 11 bases match TRBD2. The length of the CDR3 is 14 residues. Per the germline V gene, CDR1 is LGHDT and CDR2 is YNNKEL (reference sequence). The junction had 4 bases not matched to a gene; V was cut back by 6 bases and J by 3 bases. CDR3 sequence reads: CASRASGGYYEQYF. The DNA for the CDR3 is TGTGCCAGCAGAGCTAGCGGGGGGTACTACGAGCAGTACTTC.

This clonotype was seen at least ten times. The genes are TRBV2 and TRBJ2-7; D perhaps matches TRBD2 (6 bases). CDR1 is SNHLY and CDR2 is FYNNEI in the germline V gene. V was clipped by 2 bases and J by 1 base, with 6 bases between them. The CDR3 spans 13 residues. CDR3 residues: CASSERGSYEQYV. The CDR3 region has the DNA TGTGCCAGCAGTGAACGGGGGTCCTACGAGCAGTACGTC.

V and J are TRBV6-5 and TRBJ2-6; D might be TRBD1 (6 bases). V dropped 4 bases and J dropped 4 bases, with 11 bases sitting between them. CDR1 is MNHEY and CDR2 is SVGAGI in the germline V gene. The CDR3 sequence is 15 residues long. CDR3 DNA sequence: TGTGCCAGCAGTTCAGGGGATTCCGGGGCCAACGTCCTGACTTTC. It specifies CASSSGDSGANVLTF.

This clonotype was seen at least ten times. V is TRBV19 and J is TRBJ2-1; TRBD1 is a possible D gene (5 bases). Germline CDR1 and CDR2: LNHDA and SQIVND (reference sequence). The CDR3 totals 15 residues. V lost 3 bases and J 6 bases, leaving 15 bases between the germline ends. The CDR3 here is CASSMEGKGPNEQFF. The CDR3, as DNA: TGTGCCAGTAGTATGGAAGGGAAGGGGCCCAATGAGCAGTTCTTC.

The chain has TRBV11-2 and TRBJ1-3; D is unresolved. CDR1 and CDR2 (germline): SGHAT, FQNNGV. Deletions cut 10 bases from V and 0 bases from J, with 13 bases between. CDR3 length: 14 residues. In nucleotides, the CDR3 is TGTGCCACCCGAGGAGGCTCCTCTGGAAACACCATATATTTT. Translation gives CATRGGSSGNTIYF.